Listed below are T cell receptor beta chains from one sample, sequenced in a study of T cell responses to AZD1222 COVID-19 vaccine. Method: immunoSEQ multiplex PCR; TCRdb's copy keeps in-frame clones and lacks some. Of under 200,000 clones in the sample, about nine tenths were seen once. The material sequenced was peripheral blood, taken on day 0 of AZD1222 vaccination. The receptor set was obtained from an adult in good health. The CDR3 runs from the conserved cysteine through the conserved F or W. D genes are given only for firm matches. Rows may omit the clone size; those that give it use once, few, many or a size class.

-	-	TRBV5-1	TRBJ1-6	CASSWIGQNNSPLHF	TGCGCCAGCAGCTGGATCGGACAAAATAATTCACCCCTCCACTTT
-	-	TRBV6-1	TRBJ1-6	CASSELGRVSPLHF	TGTGCCAGCAGTGAACTGGGCCGTGTTTCACCCCTCCACTTT
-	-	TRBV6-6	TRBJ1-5	CASSEQGAGNQPQHF	TGTGCCAGCAGCGAACAGGGAGCGGGCAATCAGCCCCAGCATTTT
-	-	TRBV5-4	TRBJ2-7	CASSLASGREQYF	TGTGCCAGCAGCTTGGCGTCGGGAAGGGAGCAGTACTTC
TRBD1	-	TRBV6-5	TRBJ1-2	CASRGGGSGGYTF	TGTGCCAGCAGGGGAGGGGGCTCGGGTGGCTACACCTTC
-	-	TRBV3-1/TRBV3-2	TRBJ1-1	CASSFLNTEAFF	TGTGCCAGCAGCTTCTTGAACACTGAAGCTTTCTTT
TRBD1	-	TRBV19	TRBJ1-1	CASSVGQGNTEAFF	TGTGCCAGTAGTGTGGGACAGGGTAACACTGAAGCTTTCTTT
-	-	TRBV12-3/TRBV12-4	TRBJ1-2	CASSPRGSYGYTF	TGTGCCAGCAGTCCTCGAGGGAGTTATGGCTACACCTTC
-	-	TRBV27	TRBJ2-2	CASSFTTAGELFF	TGTGCCAGCAGTTTCACAACCGCCGGGGAGCTGTTTTTT
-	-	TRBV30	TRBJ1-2	CAWRTDQNYGYTF	TGTGCCTGGAGGACAGATCAGAACTATGGCTACACCTTC
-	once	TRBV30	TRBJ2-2	CAWSSGVGELFF	TGTGCCTGGAGTAGCGGCGTCGGGGAGCTGTTTTTT
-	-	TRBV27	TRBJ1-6	CASSSRSPGNSPLHF	TGTGCCAGCAGCTCCCGGAGCCCAGGCAATTCACCCCTCCACTTT
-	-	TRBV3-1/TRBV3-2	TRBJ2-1	CASSPLANSYNEQFF	TGTGCCAGCAGCCCTCTAGCGAACTCCTACAATGAGCAGTTCTTC
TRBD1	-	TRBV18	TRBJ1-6	CASSLGGQGNSPLHF	TGTGCCAGCTCTCTTGGGGGACAGGGGAATTCACCCCTCCACTTT
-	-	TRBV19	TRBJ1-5	CASRGLAGSNQPQHF	TGTGCCAGTCGTGGTTTGGCAGGTAGCAATCAGCCCCAGCATTTT
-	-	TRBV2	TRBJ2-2	CASSDADLRGGELFF	TGTGCCAGCAGTGACGCGGACCTTCGGGGTGGGGAGCTGTTTTTT
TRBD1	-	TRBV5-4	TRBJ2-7	CASSLRIGTGFYEQYF	TGTGCCAGCAGCTTGAGGATCGGGACAGGGTTTTACGAGCAGTACTTC
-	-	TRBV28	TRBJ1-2	CASSDWASSPSNYGYTF	TGTGCCAGCAGTGATTGGGCCTCCTCTCCCTCTAACTATGGCTACACCTTC
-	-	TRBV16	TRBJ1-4	CASSQSGARDGKLFF	TGTGCCAGCAGCCAAAGCGGGGCTCGGGATGGAAAACTGTTTTTT
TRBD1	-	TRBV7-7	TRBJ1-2	CASSPLPGQGFGYTF	TGTGCTAGCAGCCCCCTCCCGGGACAGGGGTTTGGCTACACCTTC
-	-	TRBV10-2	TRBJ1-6	CASSGAEVGYNSPLHF	TGCGCCAGCAGTGGGGCGGAGGTGGGCTATAATTCACCCCTCCACTTT
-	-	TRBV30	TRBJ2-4	CAWSVQGKNIQYF	TGTGCCTGGAGTGTCCAGGGCAAAAACATTCAGTACTTC
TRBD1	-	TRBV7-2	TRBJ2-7	CASSLTGPSYEQYF	TGTGCCAGCAGCTTGACAGGGCCCTCCTACGAGCAGTACTTC
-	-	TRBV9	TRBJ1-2	CASSIHGGHYGYTF	TGTGCCAGCAGCATACACGGGGGGCACTATGGCTACACCTTC
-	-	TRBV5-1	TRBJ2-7	CASRKDSNYEQYF	TGCGCCAGCCGTAAGGACTCGAACTACGAGCAGTACTTC
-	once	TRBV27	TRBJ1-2	CASSPAANYGYTF	TGTGCCAGCAGTCCGGCTGCGAACTATGGCTACACCTTC
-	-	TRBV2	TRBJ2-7	CASSEIAIIYEQYF	TGTGCCAGCAGTGAGATAGCCATTATCTACGAGCAGTACTTC
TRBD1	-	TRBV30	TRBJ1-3	CAWSVQGGNTIYF	TGTGCCTGGAGTGTACAGGGGGGAAACACCATATATTTT